The 14 T cell receptor beta chains presented below share a single source sample, sequenced in a study of blood T cell repertoires in COVID-19. Generated by immunoSEQ multiplex PCR, the TCRdb table keeps only in-frame clones and is missing some. The sample gives fewer than 95,000 clones, roughly 70% of which show up once; 14% is in the top ten. Input material: peripheral blood. These receptors all stem from a woman older than 75 with acute or convalescent COVID-19.

The genes are TRBV7-2 and TRBJ1-1; TRBD1 matches 10 bases. The germline V gene has CDR1 SGHTA and CDR2 FQGNSA. There are 16 residues in the CDR3. V shed 5 bases, J shed 11 bases, and the junction held 17 bases outside the gene matches. The CDR3 is CASSASLSTGGPPAFF. CDR3 sequence (DNA): TGTGCCAGCAGCGCATCCCTCTCGACAGGGGGCCCCCCGGCTTTCTTT.

The chain has TRBV15 and TRBJ2-5; 10 positions match TRBD2. The J segment lost 1 base and the V segment lost 3 bases, leaving 14 bases of the junction unmatched. Looked up from germline, CDR1 is LNHNV and CDR2 is YYDKDF (reference sequence). The CDR3 covers 19 residues. In DNA, the CDR3 is TGTGCCACCAGCAGCCCCCCGGGGAGCGGGGGGGCGGGCCAAGAGACCCAGTACTTC. It is translated as CATSSPPGSGGAGQETQYF.

V gene TRBV5-1 combines with J gene TRBJ2-7; no clear D. Germline V gene sequence: CDR1 SGHRS, CDR2 YFSETQ. Deletions cut 4 bases from V and 3 bases from J, with 11 bases between. CDR3 length: 13 amino acids. The CDR3: CASSVDTLYEQYF. DNA of the CDR3: TGCGCCAGCAGCGTTGACACCCTCTACGAGCAGTACTTC.

Regarding this clone: Other DNA sequences in the sample encode the same CDR3. V usage is TRBV18 and J usage is TRBJ1-1, with D unclear. The CDR3 sequence is 13 residues long. Germline lookup yields CDR1 KGHSH and CDR2 LQKENI. V gave up 2 bases and J gave up 0 bases, with 4 bases separating them. The CDR3 region is CASSPAVNTEAFF. The DNA for the CDR3 is TGTGCCAGCTCACCAGCGGTGAACACTGAAGCTTTCTTT.

This chain uses TRBV7-2 with TRBJ1-5; D is undetermined. The CDR3 sequence is 13 residues long. Trimming shortened V by 4 bases and J by 6 bases, and 10 bases separated the two germline ends. Germline values: CDR1 SGHTA, CDR2 FQGNSA. The CDR3 region has the DNA TGTGCCAGCAGCTCATGGCGGGGTCAGCCCCAGCATTTT. The encoded protein is CASSSWRGQPQHF.

The V gene is TRBV10-3, the J gene TRBJ1-1, with D possibly being TRBD1 (6 bases). The CDR3 loop spans 12 amino acids. CDR1 is ENHRY, CDR2 SYGVKD, per germline. Deletions cut 10 bases from V and 0 bases from J, with 9 bases between. CDR3 bases: TGTGCCACCGGGACACTGAACACTGAAGCTTTCTTT. Its translation is CATGTLNTEAFF.

This rearrangement joins TRBV28 to TRBJ1-6; TRBD1 agrees at 7 bases. CDR1 and CDR2 (germline): MDHEN, SYDVKM. The CDR3 is 14 residues long. V was clipped by 6 bases and J by 11 bases; unmatched bases: 10. CDR3 nucleotides: TGTGCCAGCAGCCTAAGGGGGCCAAATCCACCCCTCCACTTT. Residues: CASSLRGPNPPLHF.

Here the CDR3 reads CASSLASTSGGSTDTQYF. CDR3 sequence (DNA): TGTGCCAGCAGCTTAGCCTCGACTAGCGGGGGAAGCACAGATACGCAGTATTTT. V gene TRBV7-2 combines with J gene TRBJ2-3, with 12 bases lining up with TRBD2. The CDR3 consists of 18 residues. Trimming cost V 0 bases and J 0 bases; bases outside gene matches: 4. In germline, CDR1 is SGHTA, CDR2 FQGNSA.

The rearrangement joins TRBV29-1 to TRBJ2-3; 9 nucleotides agree with TRBD1. CDR1 SQVTM and CDR2 ANQGSEA come from the germline V gene. The V gene end was trimmed by 4 bases and the J gene end by 3 bases; junction bases not matched to a gene: 8. The CDR3 consists of 15 residues. CDR3 amino acids: CSVVAGTGRTDTQYF. The DNA for the CDR3 is TGCAGCGTTGTCGCCGGGACAGGGAGAACAGATACGCAGTATTTT.

Here the CDR3 DNA reads TGTGCCAGCAGTTTATTGGAGAGGTCTGGCTACACCTTC. Amino acid sequence: CASSLLERSGYTF. The V call is TRBV12-3 or TRBV12-4, the J call TRBJ1-2; D is uncertain. The CDR3 is 13 amino acids. Trimming left V 2 bases short and J 7 bases short, with 11 bases between.

This clone was seen once. The chain couples TRBV5-1 to TRBJ1-2; no clear D. This CDR3 has 13 amino acids. Germline-derived CDR1 and CDR2 are SGHRS and YFSETQ. V was shortened by 4 bases and J by 2 bases, with 9 bases between the two germline ends. The CDR3 loop is CASSPSGNYGYTF. The CDR3 DNA reads as TGCGCCAGCAGCCCATCGGGGAACTATGGCTACACCTTC.

V and J are TRBV7-9 and TRBJ1-2; no reliable D call. V was clipped by 1 base and J by 8 bases, with 23 bases between them. The CDR3 is 17 amino acids. Germline values: CDR1 SEHNR, CDR2 FQNEAQ (reference sequence). The CDR3 coding sequence is TGTGCCAGCAGCTTAGGGTACGGGGAGCGCGAGGGTTTCGGCTACACCTTC. It codes for CASSLGYGEREGFGYTF. Based on the CDR3 plus reference TRBV7-9 and TRBJ1-2, the full variable domain is DTGVSQNPRHKITKRGQNVTFRCDPISEHNRLYWYRQTLGQGPEFLTYFQNEAQLEKSRLLSDRFSAERPKGSFSTLEIQRTEQGDSAMYLCASSLGYGEREGFGYTFGSGTRLTVV.

This chain joins TRBV7-2 and TRBJ2-5, with D tentatively TRBD1 (5 bases). Trimming cost V 7 bases and J 5 bases, with 8 bases left between them. There are 11 residues in the CDR3. Germline V gene sequence: CDR1 SGHTA, CDR2 FQGNSA. The CDR3 DNA reads as TGTGCCAGCACCCCAGGGGAGACCCAGTACTTC. Its translation is CASTPGETQYF.

The rearrangement links TRBV10-3 to TRBJ2-2, with D tentatively TRBD2 (5 bases). Per the germline V gene, CDR1 is ENHRY and CDR2 is SYGVKD. Trimming removed 5 bases at V and 7 bases at J, with 11 bases between. The CDR3 loop spans 13 amino acids. The CDR3 is CAISSGSSGELFF. The CDR3 DNA is TGTGCCATCAGTAGCGGTTCGAGCGGGGAGCTGTTTTTT.